One T cell receptor beta chain is described in this entry. This CDR3 spans 16 amino acids. The V gene lost 5 bases and the J gene lost 0 bases, with 17 bases spanning the gap. Germline-derived CDR1 and CDR2 are SGHNT and YENEEA. This sample is drawn from a study of blood T cell repertoires in COVID-19. The repertoire was sequenced with immunoSEQ multiplex PCR; TCRdb's copy has only in-frame clones and lacks some. The sample has 200,000 or so clones, roughly 76% seen once. The chain joins TRBV11-3 to TRBJ2-7; the D gene is possibly TRBD1 (6 bases). This receptor was identified in a woman of 80 years or more with COVID-19, enrolled during active disease. Sequenced: peripheral blood. The CDR3 reads CASSPLGDIRSYEQYF. The CDR3 DNA reads TGTGCCAGCAGCCCCCTGGGGGACATACGCTCCTACGAGCAGTACTTC. Full variable domain (rest looked up from reference TRBV11-3 and TRBJ2-7): EAGVVQSPRYKIIEKKQPVAFWCNPISGHNTLYWYLQNLGQGPELLIRYENEEAVDDSQLPKDRFSAERLKGVDSTLKIQPAELGDSAVYLCASSPLGDIRSYEQYFGPGTRLTVT.